This T cell receptor beta chain appears in the sequencing data of a study of blood T cell repertoires in COVID-19. Per the authors' pipeline: Using reference gene primer amplification, nucleated cell counts were estimated. The repertoire was sequenced with immunoSEQ multiplex PCR; TCRdb's copy has only in-frame clones and lacks some. V, J and clone size reflect that table, while D and trimming were determined from the DNA. The profile shows 70,000 to 90,000 clones, more than 85% of them singletons. The clonotype comes from a woman aged 50 to 65 with acute COVID-19. The specimen sequenced was PBMCs or T cells enriched from blood (not recorded which).

CDR3 DNA sequence: TGTGCCAGCAGCTTGGAATTTGGGACAGGGAATGAAAAACTGTTTTTT. It encodes CASSLEFGTGNEKLFF. The chain combines TRBV5-6 with TRBJ1-4; 9 nucleotides align to TRBD1. The germline CDR1 and CDR2 sequences are SGHDT and YYEEEE. The junction had 5 bases not matched to a gene; V was cut back by 0 bases and J by 5 bases. The CDR3 totals 16 residues.